This T cell receptor beta chain derives from a study of T cell changes during pregnancy in multiple sclerosis. The data were produced by immunoSEQ multiplex PCR, yet TCRdb's version contains in-frame clones alone and is incomplete. This table has tens of thousands of clones, around nine tenths appearing once. CDR1 is MDHEN and CDR2 is SYDVKM in the germline V gene. This CDR3 is 15 amino acids long. J lost 7 bases, V lost 6 bases, and 10 bases had no gene match. This rearrangement joins TRBV28 to TRBJ1-5, with TRBD1 matching 9 bases. The receptor was isolated from a female donor with multiple sclerosis, enrolled in a pregnancy study. The sequences come from CD8+ T cells from peripheral blood mononuclear cells, collected in the first trimester of pregnancy. CDR3 DNA sequence: TGTGCCAGCAGCTGGACAGGGGTGGTTCAACAGCCCCAGCATTTT. This sequence encodes CASSWTGVVQQPQHF. Together with reference TRBV28 and TRBJ1-5, the CDR3 gives the full variable domain: DVKVTQSSRYLVKRTGEKVFLECVQDMDHENMFWYRQDPGLGLRLIYFSYDVKMKEKGDIPEGYSVSREKKERFSLILESASTNQTSMYLCASSWTGVVQQPQHFGDGTRLSIL.